The 5 T cell receptor beta chains below all came from one sample that was sequenced in a study of OX40 agonist ivuxolimab in advanced cancers. Here immunoSEQ multiplex PCR was the method, and the copy in TCRdb shows in-frame clones only, minus some. Of around 35,000 clones listed, around 89% are singletons. The source material was CD4+ or CD8+ T cells sorted from blood, sampled in a trial of the OX40 agonist ivuxolimab. Receptors originate from an adult with an advanced solid tumor such as melanoma, head and neck, liver or kidney cancer.

The chain employs TRBV28 and TRBJ1-2, with D unclear. Trimming took 5 bases from V and 4 from J, leaving 11 bases between them. The CDR3 extends over 13 amino acids. The V gene's germline CDR1 is MDHEN and CDR2 SYDVKM. The DNA of the CDR3 is TGTGCCAGCAGTGATCGTGCCAGCTATGGCTACACCTTC. Protein: CASSDRASYGYTF.

This chain links TRBV28 with TRBJ2-7; TRBD1 agrees at 8 bases. From germline, CDR1 is MDHEN and CDR2 SYDVKM. The CDR3 covers 12 residues. V lost 8 bases and J lost 4; bases outside the gene matches: 4. The CDR3 coding sequence is TGTGCCAGCCAGGGGGCCGGATACGAGCAGTACTTC. This sequence encodes CASQGAGYEQYF.

The chain has TRBV6-6 and TRBJ2-5; D tentatively fits TRBD1 or TRBD2 (5 bases each). The V gene lost 5 bases and the J gene lost 10 bases, with 20 bases spanning the gap. Germline V gene sequence: CDR1 MNHNY, CDR2 SVGAGI (reference sequence). The CDR3 spans 14 residues. CDR3 sequence (DNA): TGTGCCAGCAGTACTAGGGACCTGAGGAAAGGCCAGTACTTC. Residues: CASSTRDLRKGQYF.

A single count supports this clone. As DNA, the CDR3 is TGTGCCAGCAGCTTCCTAGCGGGAGGGAGCACAGATACGCAGTATTTT. It is translated as CASSFLAGGSTDTQYF. The chain has TRBV7-8 and TRBJ2-3; 12 bases are a match to TRBD2. The V and J ends lost 3 bases and 0 bases, in that order; junction bases with no gene match: 1. There are 16 residues in the CDR3. Germline assignment: CDR1 SGHVS and CDR2 FQNEAQ. The entire variable domain, with the rest obtained from reference TRBV7-8 and TRBJ2-3, is as follows: GAGVSQSPRYKVAKRGQDVALRCDPISGHVSLFWYQQALGQGPEFLTYFQNEAQLDKSGLPSDRFFAERPEGSVSTLKIQRTQQEDSAVYLCASSFLAGGSTDTQYFGPGTRLTVL.

The rearrangement uses TRBV7-7 and TRBJ2-3; tentatively, D is TRBD1 (5 bases). V gave up 2 bases and J gave up 0 bases, with 12 bases separating them. There are 16 residues in the CDR3. Germline V gene data show CDR1 as SSHAT and CDR2 as FNYEAQ (reference sequence). CDR3 amino acids: CASSLRAGYSTDTQYF. For the CDR3, the DNA is TGTGCCAGCAGCTTAAGAGCAGGGTATAGCACAGATACGCAGTATTTT. Looking up the rest from reference TRBV7-7 and TRBJ2-3 gives the full variable domain: GAGVSQSPRYKVTKRGQDVTLRCDPISSHATLYWYQQALGQGPEFLTYFNYEAQPDKSGLPSDRFSAERPEGSISTLTIQRTEQRDSAMYRCASSLRAGYSTDTQYFGPGTRLTVL.